This entry is about one T cell receptor (beta chain). The sample holds a few counts of this clonotype. Its target antigen remains unknown. The input lacks base qualities; no much larger clone sits a single base away. Receptor libraries were prepared by 5' RACE. TCRdb records Illumina HiSeq 2500 as the sequencer. The second PCR ran for roughly 6 to 11 cycles and used a J-beta primer mix along with a sample-barcoded 5' primer. Each TCR beta cDNA molecule received a unique molecular identifier from a template-switch 5' adaptor carrying 12 random nucleotides. Each sample yielded at least 3 million CDR3-containing paired-end reads. First-strand cDNA synthesis was performed from all RNA using the Mint cDNA synthesis kit, with priming by a TRBC-specific oligonucleotide. All cDNA was treated with uracil-DNA glycosylase and then went through a first 18-cycle PCR with the universal primers M1SS and BC2_uni_R. In the authors' own workflow: For normalization, 1 million high-quality reads were randomly selected from each sample, with every read carrying a distinct molecular identifier. Instead of being binned into consensus sequences, reads that shared molecular identifiers were thrown out. CDR3 identification, clonotype clustering and error correction used MiTCR with a Q25 quality threshold and the strictest error-elimination algorithm. Lower-bound total TCR beta diversity was estimated with a nonparametric unseen species model using Euler transformation. TCRdb reprocessing: public reads trimmed at Q25 with fastp, clones called with MiXCR, in-frame beta chains kept. CDR3 protein duplicates are merged, each entry listing the most common genes and DNA. TCRdb's processing, not the authors' own work, is the source of the V and J calls. This sample is represented by around 1,100,000 distinct CDR3 sequences; around two fifths of them were singletons. The ten largest clones represent less than 15% of the sample.

The 39 donors, aged about 6 to 95 years, were systemically healthy Caucasian individuals from Russia. Each donor gave approximately 9.3 milliliters of peripheral blood, collected into EDTA-treated Vacutainer tubes. Ficoll-Paque density-gradient centrifugation was used to isolate PBMCs, with at least 6.5 million obtained per sample. Total RNA, at least 5 micrograms per sample, was extracted from PBMCs with Trizol reagent. Naive CD45RAhigh/CD27high T cell percentages were measured by flow cytometry on a PBMC aliquot from every donor. Via the germline V gene (reference sequence), CDR1 is SEHNR and CDR2 FQNEAQ. The CDR3 sequence holds 14 residues, the cysteine and phenylalanine included. The only DNA kept is the CDR3, 42 bases in frame from the first base. V is cut by 1 base and J by 10 bases, and the space between the germline ends is 17 bases. These data originate in a study of blood T cells in healthy people across ages (dated by TCRdb to the mid-2010s). About the study as a whole: Template switching captured roughly one uniquely barcoded TCR beta cDNA molecule per two T cells in model experiments. To avoid experimental bias, donors of different ages were distributed randomly across sequencing lanes. The study analyzed two additional independent replicas of 1 million unique cDNA reads from the same blood draw for two donors, one aged 18 to 29 and one aged 80 or older. Four age groups were formed from the donors: young (average approximately 17 years), middle-aged (approximately 39), aged (more than 55) and long-lived (around 80). Using deep sequencing normalized with unique cDNA molecular identifiers, the study measured how TCR beta repertoire diversity changes with age.

The investigation overall reported the following: Compared with the aged group, the long-lived group had more naive CD4+ T cells, fewer expanded clones and increased TCR diversity, suggesting age selection. Donor CMV infection status was unknown, potentially confounding age-related changes in expanded clonotypes. Estimates of total diversity based on one million sequenced T cells were considered lower bounds and underestimates. Observed TCR beta diversity per million T cells fell roughly linearly with age, and a significant reduction was already apparent by age around 40. A strong correlation was found between observed TCR beta diversity and the percentage of naive T cells measured by flow cytometry. Because profiling used bulk unsorted PBMCs, naive and antigen-experienced compartments could not be compared conclusively.

This sequence was found in a man between 18 and 35 years old in good health. Recombination connected TRBV7-9 to TRBJ2-7; confidence is insufficient to name the D gene. Sequencing used blood. In nucleotides, the sequence is TGTGCCAGCAGCTTAGTTGGTGCGGCCTCAACCCAGTACTTC. Its product reads: CASSLVGAASTQYF.